What follows describes a single T cell receptor beta chain. The antigen this receptor binds is unknown. No much larger clonotype is one base removed from it; base qualities were not supplied. Inclusive of the bounding cysteine and phenylalanine, the CDR3 is 14 residues long. Only the CDR3 part of the read is kept: 42 bases, read in frame from the first base. The junction shows trimming of 3 bases on V and 5 bases on J, plus 14 bases between the germline ends. CDR1 and CDR2 are read off the germline V gene as SGDLS and YYNGEE. This specimen comes from a study of blood T cell repertoires in COVID-19 (dated by TCRdb to 2019 to 2021). A note on the overall study: The collaborator samples originated in the United States, Italy and Spain and spanned the acute and convalescent phases of COVID-19. The material from the prospective study consisted of cDNA or gDNA derived from T cells, B-cell-depleted T cells, or PBMCs. Deeply sampled blood TCRbeta repertoires from subjects exposed to, actively infected with, or recovered from COVID-19 were included in the dataset. The repertoires were released in a freely available public database meant as a resource for research on the immune response to SARS-CoV-2. Samples came from the ongoing ImmuneRACE study (first 160 participants) plus 1,254 subjects from 6 global collaborators. The sample metadata nearly always contained a de-identified subject ID, COVID-19 status, age in years and sex. Where available, HLA class I and class II types were taken from metadata supplied by the sample provider and were not determined by assay-based typing. General conclusions and limits of the study: The amount of clinical and demographic metadata varied by source and participant and was provided uncurated.

TCRbeta CDR3 regions were amplified from genomic DNA using the immunoSEQ Assay, a bias-controlled multiplex PCR. The authors processed their data as follows. Nucleated cell counts per sample were estimated from amplification of reference gene primers within the assay. To quantify the absolute abundance of each unique TCRbeta CDR3 rearrangement, sequence reads were collapsed and filtered. For each sample, productive Simpson clonality was calculated as the square root of Simpson's diversity index across productive rearrangements. Here the immuneACCESS table is served through TCRdb, limited to in-frame sequences with V and J called. Missing clones are a known gap in these copies; in checked studies unresolved V genes cover under half, and the rest lacks a known reason. V and J calls and clone size are given by that table; D and trimming were obtained from the DNA. The sample data list approximately 350,000 clones, and approximately 92% of these were observed just once. The top ten clonotypes cover approximately 1% of the sample.

Participants in the prospective study were enrolled through a virtual design, were aged roughly 18 to 90 years, and lived in roughly 26 United States geographic areas. In the prospective study, participants were assigned to cohorts based on the clinical history participants reported in a screening survey and a study questionnaire. Recovered participants in ImmuneRACE Cohort 3 were defined as having two consecutive negative NP/OP PCR tests, clearance from a healthcare professional, or resolution of symptoms. Each participant in the prospective study had whole blood, serum and a nasopharyngeal or oropharyngeal swab collected by mobile phlebotomists. Additional blood draws and questionnaires over an approximately 2-month period could optionally be provided by prospective study participants. Prospective study blood samples were shipped either frozen or at room temperature before DNA extraction.

The clonotype comes from a man in his late teens or twenties who had recovered from COVID-19. What was sequenced was PBMCs or T cells enriched from blood (not recorded which). The rearranged chain carries TRBV9 and TRBJ2-5, with no reliable assignment of the D segment. At the DNA level, the sequence is TGTGCCAGCAGCGGGCGGAACTTCGGGGAGACCCAGTACTTC. This encodes CASSGRNFGETQYF.